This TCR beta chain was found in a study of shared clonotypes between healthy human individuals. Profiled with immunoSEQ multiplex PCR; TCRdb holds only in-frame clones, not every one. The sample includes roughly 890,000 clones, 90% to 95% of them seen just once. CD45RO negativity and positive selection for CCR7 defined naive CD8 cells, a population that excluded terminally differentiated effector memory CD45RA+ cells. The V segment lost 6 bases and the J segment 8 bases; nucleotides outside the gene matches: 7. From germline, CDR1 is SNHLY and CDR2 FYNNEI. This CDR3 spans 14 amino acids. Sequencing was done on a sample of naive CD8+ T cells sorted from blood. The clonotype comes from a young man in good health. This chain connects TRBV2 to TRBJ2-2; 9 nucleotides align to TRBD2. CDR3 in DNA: TGTGCCAGCAGCGAGGGACTAGCAGCGGGGGAGCTGTTTTTT. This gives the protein CASSEGLAAGELFF.